The entry that follows covers one TCR beta chain sequence. The data are from a study of blood T cell repertoires in COVID-19. Overall study: Spain, Italy and the United States supplied samples that represented acute and convalescent COVID-19. T cells, B-cell-depleted T cells, or PBMCs provided the cDNA or gDNA that served as material.

As processed by the authors: The authors estimated nucleated cell counts from reference gene primer amplification. Clones were read by immunoSEQ multiplex PCR, and TCRdb kept only the in-frame ones, dropping some. V, J and clone size were drawn from that table, and D and trimming were deduced from the DNA. The data hold more than 150,000 clones, with 75% to 90% observed a single time. Material: peripheral blood. The origin of this receptor is a man aged 35 to 55 with acute or convalescent COVID-19.

CDR3 DNA sequence: TGTGCCAGCAGCTTAGTAGGGGGCCCGTTAGAGACCCAGTACTTC. As protein: CASSLVGGPLETQYF. The rearrangement uses TRBV7-3 and TRBJ2-5, with 7 bases matching TRBD1. Germline CDR1 SGHTA, CDR2 FQGTGA. The CDR3 consists of 15 residues. J gave up 4 bases and V 2 bases, and 7 bases lay outside the gene matches.